This is a list of T cell receptor beta chains from one sample in a study of blood T cell repertoires in COVID-19. Profiled with immunoSEQ multiplex PCR; TCRdb holds only in-frame clones, not every one. The data hold some 350,000 clones, with over 75% observed a single time. The sample was PBMCs or T cells enriched from blood (not recorded which). Receptors originate from a woman aged 25 to 39 who had recovered from COVID-19. CDR3s include the opening cysteine and the closing phenylalanine or tryptophan. A D gene is named only where the DNA matches it firmly. A row's size may be missing; if present it is once, few, many or a size class.

v_gene	abundance	d_gene	j_gene	CDR3aa	CDR3nt
TRBV15	.	.	TRBJ1-1	CATSRQVNPTEAFF	TGTGCCACCAGCAGACAGGTAAACCCCACTGAAGCTTTCTTT
TRBV18	.	.	TRBJ2-5	CASSPANPEQGGTQYF	TGTGCCAGCTCACCTGCCAACCCTGAGCAGGGGGGGACCCAGTACTTC
TRBV28	.	TRBD1	TRBJ1-2	CASSSTGGWSNYGYTF	TGTGCCAGCAGTTCAACAGGGGGCTGGAGTAACTATGGCTACACCTTC
TRBV6-5	.	.	TRBJ1-1	CATLSLRTEAFF	TGTGCCACCCTATCCCTGCGCACTGAAGCTTTCTTT
TRBV6-5	.	TRBD1	TRBJ1-1	CASLGGQGEGPEAFF	TGTGCCAGCCTGGGGGGACAGGGGGAAGGCCCTGAAGCTTTCTTT
TRBV12-3/TRBV12-4	.	.	TRBJ2-7	CASSLGQDYEQYF	TGTGCCAGCAGTTTAGGACAGGATTACGAGCAGTACTTC
TRBV9	.	.	TRBJ2-7	CASSRQGTTYEQYF	TGTGCCAGCAGCCGTCAGGGGACTACCTACGAGCAGTACTTC
TRBV4-1	.	.	TRBJ2-5	CASSYTGLETQYF	TGCGCCAGCAGTTATACAGGGTTAGAGACCCAGTACTTC
TRBV3-1/TRBV3-2	once	.	TRBJ1-1	CASSQDIISVEAFF	TGTGCCAGCAGCCAAGATATCATTAGCGTGGAAGCTTTCTTT
TRBV7-8	.	TRBD1	TRBJ2-3	CASSLRDRVTDTQYF	TGTGCCAGCAGCCTCCGGGACAGGGTGACAGATACGCAGTATTTT
TRBV3-1/TRBV3-2	.	.	TRBJ1-5	CASSQDAGNQPQHF	TGTGCCAGCAGCCAAGACGCAGGGAATCAGCCCCAGCATTTT
TRBV29-1	.	TRBD2	TRBJ2-7	CSVDRGDYEQYF	TGCAGCGTTGATCGGGGGGACTACGAGCAGTACTTC
TRBV5-6	.	.	TRBJ1-5	CASSFGGTQPQHF	TGTGCCAGCAGCTTTGGGGGGACCCAGCCCCAGCATTTT
TRBV15	.	TRBD2	TRBJ2-3	CATSRDVTGGPDTQYF	TGTGCCACCAGCAGAGATGTTACGGGGGGTCCAGATACGCAGTATTTT
TRBV19	.	.	TRBJ1-4	CASSPRTTNEKLFF	TGTGCCAGTAGTCCCAGGACAACTAATGAAAAACTGTTTTTT
TRBV27	.	.	TRBJ1-2	CASSLGQGLYGYTF	TGTGCCAGCAGTTTAGGGCAGGGGCTCTATGGCTACACCTTC
TRBV19	.	TRBD2	TRBJ2-5	CASSLGLAGEEETQYF	TGTGCCAGTAGCCTGGGACTAGCGGGGGAGGAAGAGACCCAGTACTTC
TRBV5-1	.	TRBD1	TRBJ2-7	CASSLSNRGGEQYF	TGCGCCAGCAGCTTGTCTAACAGGGGCGGCGAGCAGTACTTC
TRBV19	.	.	TRBJ2-3	CASSIESGRLGTDTQYF	TGTGCCAGTAGTATAGAGTCCGGGAGACTAGGCACAGATACGCAGTATTTT
TRBV5-1	many	TRBD1	TRBJ1-2	CASSLPGGGYTF	TGCGCCAGCAGCTTACCAGGGGGAGGCTACACCTTC
TRBV7-2	once	.	TRBJ1-1	CASSPEAGNTEAFF	TGTGCCAGCAGCCCCGAGGCCGGGAACACTGAAGCTTTCTTT
TRBV7-2	.	TRBD1	TRBJ2-5	CASSFPGQGGETQYF	TGTGCCAGCAGCTTTCCGGGACAGGGGGGGGAGACCCAGTACTTC
TRBV7-9	.	.	TRBJ1-1	CASKWGLNTEAFF	TGTGCCTCCAAGTGGGGGCTAAACACTGAAGCTTTCTTT
TRBV5-1	.	TRBD1	TRBJ1-4	CASSLTGAGEKLFF	TGCGCCAGCAGCTTAACAGGGGCTGGTGAAAAACTGTTTTTT
TRBV3-1/TRBV3-2	.	TRBD1	TRBJ1-6	CASSQGTGSDSPLHF	TGTGCCAGCAGCCAAGGGACAGGGAGTGACTCACCCCTCCACTTT
TRBV7-2	.	.	TRBJ2-2	CASSLLRVITGELFF	TGTGCCAGCAGCTTGTTGAGGGTCATAACAGGGGAGCTGTTTTTT
TRBV27	.	.	TRBJ2-7	CASSLYTGRVYF	TGTGCCAGCAGTTTATACACAGGGAGAGTGTACTTC
TRBV7-2	.	.	TRBJ1-2	CASSANPDSYYGYTF	TGTGCCAGCAGCGCTAATCCGGACAGTTACTATGGCTACACCTTC
TRBV25-1	.	TRBD1	TRBJ1-6	CASSPGQGLNSPLHF	TGTGCCAGCAGCCCTGGACAGGGCCTGAATTCACCCCTCCACTTT
TRBV5-4	.	TRBD1	TRBJ1-1	CASSRQGGRVDTEAFF	TGTGCCAGCAGCCGACAGGGCGGGCGTGTGGACACTGAAGCTTTCTTT
TRBV28	.	.	TRBJ1-2	CASHAGTDFGYTF	TGTGCCTCTCACGCGGGCACGGACTTTGGCTACACCTTC
TRBV7-3	once	TRBD1	TRBJ2-1	CASSLYGTGEQFF	TGTGCCAGCAGCCTATACGGGACAGGCGAGCAGTTCTTC
TRBV18	.	TRBD1	TRBJ2-7	CASSPPRDRDEQYF	TGTGCCAGCTCACCTCCCCGGGACAGGGACGAGCAGTACTTC
TRBV2	.	TRBD1	TRBJ1-1	CASSRTGTDTEAFF	TGTGCCAGCAGCAGGACAGGGACCGACACTGAAGCTTTCTTT
TRBV2	.	.	TRBJ1-5	CASRQGMSQPQHF	TGTGCCAGCAGACAGGGAATGAGTCAGCCCCAGCATTTT
TRBV6-5	.	.	TRBJ2-7	CASSRQVSYEQYF	TGTGCCAGCAGTCGACAGGTTTCCTACGAGCAGTACTTC
TRBV7-9	few	TRBD1	TRBJ2-7	CASSRRDRSSYEQYF	TGTGCCAGCAGCCGCCGGGACAGGTCCTCCTACGAGCAGTACTTC
TRBV11-2	.	.	TRBJ1-3	CASSLMGARGNTIYF	TGTGCCAGCAGCTTAATGGGGGCGCGTGGAAACACCATATATTTT
TRBV6-2/TRBV6-3	.	.	TRBJ1-2	CASSRQANYGYTF	TGTGCCAGCAGCCGACAGGCAAACTATGGCTACACCTTC
TRBV18	.	.	TRBJ1-2	CASSPAGRGFYGYTF	TGTGCCAGCTCACCCGCGGGCAGGGGATTTTATGGCTACACCTTC
TRBV15	once	TRBD1	TRBJ2-1	CATSRDPLDRGNEQFF	TGTGCCACCAGCAGAGATCCCCTGGACAGGGGTAATGAGCAGTTCTTC
TRBV4-1	.	.	TRBJ1-6	CASSQDRGSPLHF	TGCGCCAGCAGCCAAGATAGAGGGTCACCCCTCCACTTT
TRBV3-1/TRBV3-2	once	TRBD1	TRBJ1-2	CASSQANRGALYGYTF	TGTGCCAGCAGCCAAGCTAACAGGGGTGCCCTCTATGGCTACACCTTC
TRBV4-1	.	TRBD2	TRBJ2-3	CASSPGLAGVIDTQYF	TGCGCCAGCAGCCCAGGGCTAGCGGGGGTCATAGATACGCAGTATTTT
TRBV14	.	TRBD1	TRBJ2-2	CASSPGQGAGGELFF	TGTGCCAGCAGCCCGGGACAGGGGGCAGGTGGGGAGCTGTTTTTT
TRBV3-1/TRBV3-2	.	.	TRBJ2-3	CASSQDYLGARDTQYF	TGTGCCAGCAGCCAAGATTACTTGGGGGCCCGGGATACGCAGTATTTT
TRBV7-9	.	.	TRBJ1-4	CASSWGGTNEKLFF	TGTGCCAGCAGCTGGGGGGGGACTAATGAAAAACTGTTTTTT
TRBV6-5	once	.	TRBJ1-3	CAVSSGNTIYF	TGTGCCGTTAGCTCTGGAAACACCATATATTTT
TRBV12-3/TRBV12-4	.	.	TRBJ1-3	CASSFNLRSTIYF	TGTGCCAGCAGTTTCAACCTTCGGAGCACCATATATTTT
TRBV5-6	once	.	TRBJ1-1	CASRPTGSNTEAFF	TGTGCCAGCAGACCGACAGGAAGTAACACTGAAGCTTTCTTT